This record looks at one T cell receptor (beta chain) sequence and its context. The antigen is unknown. These data originate in a study of siplizumab effects on memory and regulatory T cells. Study observations and caveats: Naive T cells seemed more diverse than memory cells and seemed major alloresponse contributors.

Only in-frame clones appear in the TCRdb table, and some are missing; sequencing was by immunoSEQ multiplex PCR. The sample holds 100,000 to 120,000 clones, roughly 90% seen once. There are 15 residues in the CDR3. Germline-derived CDR1 and CDR2 are LNHDA and SQIVND (reference sequence). Trimming cost V 6 bases and J 6 bases; bases outside gene matches: 7. The V and J genes are TRBV19 and TRBJ1-3, with 11 bases lining up with TRBD1. This TCR derives from a human donor in good health. The source material was CD4+ T cells sorted from blood. The CDR3 loop is CASRPGQGGENTIYF. CDR3 nucleotides: TGTGCCAGTAGGCCGGGACAGGGGGGAGAAAACACCATATATTTT.